The 20 T cell receptor beta chains below were found in one sample sequenced in a study of blood T cell repertoires in COVID-19. Clones were sequenced by immunoSEQ multiplex PCR, and TCRdb holds only the in-frame ones, with some missing. The sample includes 200,000 or so clones, roughly 79% of them seen just once. Sequences were obtained from peripheral blood. The receptors shown here come from a man between 60 and 75 years old with active or convalescent COVID-19.

The rearrangement joins TRBV6-8 to TRBJ2-4, with 8 bases identical to TRBD1. The germline gives CDR1 MNHGY, CDR2 SAAAGT. Losses at the gene ends were 10 bases for V and 3 bases for J; bases not matched to a gene: 5. The CDR3 has 13 amino acids. CDR3 sequence: CATQQGGKNIQYF. The CDR3 bases are TGTGCCACCCAACAGGGGGGCAAAAACATTCAGTACTTC.

DNA for the CDR3: TGTGCCATCAGTGATCAGGGGCTGGGTGGCTACACCTTC. This codes for CAISDQGLGGYTF. V is TRBV10-3 and J is TRBJ1-2; D is possibly TRBD1 (6 bases). The germline V gene has CDR1 ENHRY and CDR2 SYGVKD. The ends were cut back, 3 bases at V and 7 bases at J, with 12 bases in the middle. This CDR3 is 13 amino acids long.

The rearrangement uses TRBV5-5 and TRBJ2-7; maybe TRBD2 (6 bases). The germline V gene has CDR1 SGHKS and CDR2 YYEKEE (reference sequence). This CDR3 comprises 18 residues. V dropped 4 bases and J dropped 0 bases, with 23 bases sitting between them. CDR3 region: CASSPRRGRSPSSYEQYF. The CDR3 DNA reads TGTGCCAGCAGCCCCCGGAGGGGCCGTTCCCCCAGCTCCTACGAGCAGTACTTC.

This CDR3 reads CASSVSATDTQYF. CDR3 nucleotides: TGTGCCAGCAGCGTAAGCGCGACAGATACGCAGTATTTT. V and J are TRBV9 and TRBJ2-3; D unresolved. The CDR3 extends over 13 amino acids. Trimming stripped 1 base from V and 3 bases from J, with 6 bases between. Germline lookup yields CDR1 SGDLS and CDR2 YYNGEE.

The chain carries TRBV28 and TRBJ2-3, with 7 bases lining up with TRBD1. Looked up from germline, CDR1 is MDHEN and CDR2 is SYDVKM. Trimming cost V 6 bases and J 6 bases; bases outside gene matches: 0. The CDR3 is 11 amino acids. The CDR3 spells CASRTGDTQYF. The CDR3 coding sequence is TGTGCCAGCAGGACAGGGGATACGCAGTATTTT. Drawing the rest from reference TRBV28 and TRBJ2-3, the complete variable domain is DVKVTQSSRYLVKRTGEKVFLECVQDMDHENMFWYRQDPGLGLRLIYFSYDVKMKEKGDIPEGYSVSREKKERFSLILESASTNQTSMYLCASRTGDTQYFGPGTRLTVL.

There are a few counts of this clone. This chain uses TRBV3-1 (or the pseudogene TRBV3-2) with TRBJ2-2, with 7 bases aligning to TRBD1. This CDR3 has 12 amino acids. With V trimmed by 4 bases and J by 8 bases, 1 base remained unmatched. Per germline, CDR1 LGHDT and CDR2 YNNKEL (reference sequence). CDR3 residues: CASSRQGGELFF. The CDR3 DNA reads as TGTGCCAGCAGCCGACAGGGTGGGGAGCTGTTTTTT.

The rearrangement joins TRBV15 to TRBJ2-1; 9 bases align to TRBD2. CDR3 length: 17 amino acids. Germline CDR1 and CDR2: LNHNV and YYDKDF (reference sequence). With 0 bases clipped from V and 3 bases from J, the junction kept 6 bases outside the gene matches. The CDR3 reads CATSRDDSSGIYNEQFF. The DNA of the CDR3 is TGTGCCACCAGCAGAGATGATTCTAGCGGGATCTACAATGAGCAGTTCTTC.

The gene calls are TRBV3-1 (or the pseudogene TRBV3-2) and TRBJ2-7, with D hard to call. V dropped 3 bases and J dropped 7 bases, with 16 bases sitting between them. Germline assignment: CDR1 LGHDT and CDR2 YNNKEL (reference sequence). CDR3 length: 14 amino acids. The CDR3: CASSHPLGPGEQYF. The CDR3 DNA reads as TGTGCCAGCAGCCACCCCTTGGGCCCCGGAGAGCAGTACTTC.

This clone has more than one count but fewer than ten. CDR3 DNA sequence: TGTGCCAGCAGCCCCCCCGGAGGGGAACAGGAGCAGTACTTC. It specifies CASSPPGGEQEQYF. The chain has TRBV7-2 and TRBJ2-7, with TRBD2 as a possible D gene (6 bases). The CDR3 runs to 14 residues. CDR1 and CDR2 (germline): SGHTA, FQGNSA. The V gene lost 5 bases and the J gene lost 7 bases, with 18 bases spanning the gap.

The chain employs TRBV7-9 and TRBJ1-5; D may be TRBD1 (5 bases). V gave up 3 bases and J gave up 2 bases, with 23 bases separating them. Germline V gene lookup returns CDR1 SEHNR and CDR2 FQNEAQ (reference sequence). This CDR3 is 19 amino acids long. The CDR3 bases are TGTGCCAGCAGCTTGTCGTCCGTGGGGGGATTGATCGGCAATCAGCCCCAGCATTTT. Its protein is CASSLSSVGGLIGNQPQHF.

V usage is TRBV9 and J usage is TRBJ1-5; 9 bases map to TRBD1. Trimming took 3 bases from V and 2 from J; bases not matched to a gene: 6. Germline V gene lookup returns CDR1 SGDLS and CDR2 YYNGEE. This CDR3 is 16 amino acids long. CDR3 sequence reads: CASSGSQGAGNQPQHF. CDR3 bases: TGTGCCAGCAGCGGATCACAGGGGGCGGGCAATCAGCCCCAGCATTTT.

The rearrangement uses TRBV18 and TRBJ1-5; D is ambiguous. CDR3 length: 14 residues. Germline CDR1 and CDR2: KGHSH and LQKENI. V lost 6 bases to trimming and J lost 0 bases, with 9 bases between them. As DNA, the CDR3 is TGTGCCAGCTCTGAGCAAAATAGCAATCAGCCCCAGCATTTT. Translation gives CASSEQNSNQPQHF. Full variable domain (rest looked up from reference TRBV18 and TRBJ1-5): NAGVMQNPRHLVRRRGQEARLRCSPMKGHSHVYWYRQLPEEGLKFMVYLQKENIIDESGMPKERFSAEFPKEGPSILRIQQVVRGDSAAYFCASSEQNSNQPQHFGDGTRLSIL.

The rearrangement uses TRBV19 and TRBJ2-1; TRBD1 agrees at 9 bases. The CDR3 covers 14 residues. The trim removed 10 bases at V and 4 bases at J, leaving 8 bases unmatched. Germline CDR1 reads LNHDA; CDR2 reads SQIVND (reference sequence). The CDR3 sequence: CATDRGAAYNEQFF. The CDR3 DNA follows: TGTGCCACGGACAGGGGTGCCGCTTACAATGAGCAGTTCTTC.

This chain joins TRBV5-1 and TRBJ2-2; 7 bases map to TRBD1. Germline V lookup: CDR1 SGHRS, CDR2 YFSETQ. V was pared by 0 bases and J by 5 bases, with 4 bases of the junction left unmatched. CDR3 size: 15 residues. The CDR3 coding sequence is TGCGCCAGCAGCTTGGCGGTCAGGGGGACCGGGGAGCTGTTTTTT. Its protein product is CASSLAVRGTGELFF.

This clone was seen only a few times. The V and J genes are TRBV19 and TRBJ2-5, with a possible D match to TRBD1 (6 bases). Trimming removed 4 bases from V and 7 bases from J, with 10 bases in between. The CDR3 runs to 12 residues. In germline, CDR1 is LNHDA, CDR2 SQIVND (reference sequence). The CDR3 region has the DNA TGTGCCAGTAGTACTACACAGGGGACCCAGTACTTC. Translating gives CASSTTQGTQYF.

The chain joins TRBV4-3 to TRBJ2-1; 7 positions agree with TRBD2. The germline V gene has CDR1 LGHNA and CDR2 YSLEER. There are 15 residues in the CDR3. J was trimmed by 5 bases and V by 3 bases; bases with no gene match: 7. CDR3 nucleotide sequence: TGCGCCAGCAGCCATGCCGGGACTAAGAACAATGAGCAGTTCTTC. It encodes CASSHAGTKNNEQFF.

Concerning this clone: This sample also contains other DNA sequences that code for the same CDR3. V is TRBV29-1 and J is TRBJ2-7, with 7 bases matching TRBD1. CDR3 length: 12 amino acids. V gave up 6 bases and J gave up 0 bases; unmatched junction bases: 2. Germline CDR1 reads SQVTM; CDR2 reads ANQGSEA. The CDR3 region has the DNA TGCAGCGTCAGGGACAGCTCCTACGAGCAGTACTTC. Encoded protein: CSVRDSSYEQYF.

The chain couples TRBV19 to TRBJ2-3, with TRBD2 matching 9 bases. The CDR3 consists of 16 residues. Trimming removed 7 bases from V and 4 bases from J; junction bases left unmatched: 12. Germline V gives CDR1 LNHDA, CDR2 SQIVND (reference sequence). The CDR3 DNA reads TGTGCCAGTACTGAGTATGCGGGAGGGCAGGCAGATACGCAGTATTTT. Residues: CASTEYAGGQADTQYF.

The chain has TRBV6-5 and TRBJ1-4; 9 bases fit TRBD1. J lost 7 bases, V lost 0 bases, and 6 bases had no gene match. Germline V gene data show CDR1 as MNHEY and CDR2 as SVGAGI. The CDR3 contains 16 residues. In DNA, the CDR3 is TGTGCCAGCAGTTACTCCCTGGACAGGGGACGTGAAAAACTGTTTTTT. Residues: CASSYSLDRGREKLFF.

This rearrangement joins TRBV27 to TRBJ2-7, with 9 bases that match TRBD2. The germline CDR1 and CDR2 sequences are MNHEY and SMNVEV (reference sequence). The junction had 7 bases not matched to a gene; V was cut back by 5 bases and J by 5 bases. The CDR3 extends over 14 amino acids. The CDR3 DNA reads as TGTGCCAGCAGTATCGGACTAGCGTGGGACGAGCAGTACTTC. Translated: CASSIGLAWDEQYF.